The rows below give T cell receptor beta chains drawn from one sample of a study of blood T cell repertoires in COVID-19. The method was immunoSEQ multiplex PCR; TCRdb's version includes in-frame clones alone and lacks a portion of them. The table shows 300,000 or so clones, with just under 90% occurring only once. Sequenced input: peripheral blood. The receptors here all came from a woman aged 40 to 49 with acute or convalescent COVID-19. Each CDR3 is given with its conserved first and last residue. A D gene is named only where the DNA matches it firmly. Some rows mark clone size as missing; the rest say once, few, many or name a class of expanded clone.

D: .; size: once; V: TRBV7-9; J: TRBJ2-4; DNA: TGTGCCAGCAGTCCCTTTATAGCCAAAAACATTCAGTACTTC; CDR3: CASSPFIAKNIQYF
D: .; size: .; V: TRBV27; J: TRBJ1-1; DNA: TGTGCCAGCAGTTCGTTGACGCGGGGGACGGGGTACACTGAAGCTTTCTTT; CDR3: CASSSLTRGTGYTEAFF
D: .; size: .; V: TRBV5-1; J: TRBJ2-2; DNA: TGCGCCAGCAGCCTCGACAGTACGAACACCGGGGAGCTGTTTTTT; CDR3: CASSLDSTNTGELFF
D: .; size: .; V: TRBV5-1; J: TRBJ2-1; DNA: TGCGCCAGCAGCTTGGCAGATCCGCGATCGGGGCAGTTCTTC; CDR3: CASSLADPRSGQFF
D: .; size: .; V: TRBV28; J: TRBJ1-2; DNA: TGTGCCAGCAGTTTAAGCGATTATGGCTACACCTTC; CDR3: CASSLSDYGYTF
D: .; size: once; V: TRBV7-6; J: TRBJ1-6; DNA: TGTGCCAGCAGCGTACTACAAGGTTCACCCCTCCACTTT; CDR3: CASSVLQGSPLHF
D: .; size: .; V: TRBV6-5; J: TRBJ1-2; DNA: TGTGCCAGCAGTTACCGTCGGGGAGGTTTCTATGGCTACACCTTC; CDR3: CASSYRRGGFYGYTF
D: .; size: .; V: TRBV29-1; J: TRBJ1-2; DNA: TGCAGCGTTCCAGGGATCCCCGATGGCTACACCTTC; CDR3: CSVPGIPDGYTF
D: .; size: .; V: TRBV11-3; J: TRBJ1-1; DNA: TGTGCCAGCAGCTTAGAAGCCGACACTGAAGCTTTCTTT; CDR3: CASSLEADTEAFF
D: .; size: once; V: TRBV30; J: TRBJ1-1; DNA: TGTGCCTGGAGTGTACGGCTAGGGAACACTGAAGCTTTCTTT; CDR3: CAWSVRLGNTEAFF
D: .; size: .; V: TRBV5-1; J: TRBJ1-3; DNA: TGCGCCAGCAGCCAACAGGGTGCTGGAAACACCATATATTTT; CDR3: CASSQQGAGNTIYF
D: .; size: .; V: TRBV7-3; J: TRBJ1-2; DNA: TGTGCCAGCAGCTTAATTGCCGGCGCGGAAGGCTACACCTTC; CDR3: CASSLIAGAEGYTF
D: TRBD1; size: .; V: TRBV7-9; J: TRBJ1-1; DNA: TGTGCCAGCAGCTTAGCGAACCGGGACAGGATATACACTGAAGCTTTCTTT; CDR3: CASSLANRDRIYTEAFF
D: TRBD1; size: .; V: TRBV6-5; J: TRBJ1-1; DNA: TGTGCCAGCAGTTACGGACAGGGGAGCACTGAAGCTTTCTTT; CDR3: CASSYGQGSTEAFF
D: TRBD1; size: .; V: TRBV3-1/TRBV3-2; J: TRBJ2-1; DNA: TGTGCCAGCAGCCAGGACAGGGTCGATGAGCAGTTCTTC; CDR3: CASSQDRVDEQFF
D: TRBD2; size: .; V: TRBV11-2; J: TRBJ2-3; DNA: TGTGCCAGCAGGAAACCGGGACTAGCATTAGATACGCAGTATTTT; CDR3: CASRKPGLALDTQYF
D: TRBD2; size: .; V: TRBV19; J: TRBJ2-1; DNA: TGTGCCAGTGTTAGCGGGGGGGCCGGTTTCAATGAGCAGTTCTTC; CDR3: CASVSGGAGFNEQFF
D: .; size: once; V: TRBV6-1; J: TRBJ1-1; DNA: TGTGCCAGCAGTGAATCCCAGGGGCCCTGGCTAGCTTTCTTT; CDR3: CASSESQGPWLAFF
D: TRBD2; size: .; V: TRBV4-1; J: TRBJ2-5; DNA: TGCGCCAGCAGATTCCTGACTAGCGGGGAAGAGACCCAGTACTTC; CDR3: CASRFLTSGEETQYF
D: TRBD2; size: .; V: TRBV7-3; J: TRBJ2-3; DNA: TGTGCCAGCAGCTTAAGGCCCAGCTGGGGACTAAGCACAGATACGCAGTATTTT; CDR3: CASSLRPSWGLSTDTQYF